The 11 T cell receptor beta chains below come from one sample, sequenced in a study of blood T cell repertoires in COVID-19. Method: immunoSEQ multiplex PCR; TCRdb's copy keeps in-frame clones and lacks some. The repertoire consists of 270,000 or so clones, with approximately 89% occurring once and the leading ten covering 4% to 5%. Material for sequencing was peripheral blood. These receptors all stem from a woman between 40 and 50 years old who had recovered from COVID-19.

The chain joins TRBV25-1 to TRBJ2-6; D is possibly TRBD1 (6 bases). The CDR3 totals 15 residues. Looked up from germline, CDR1 is MGHDK and CDR2 is SYGVNS. The ends were cut back, 5 bases at V and 2 bases at J, with 10 bases in the middle. In nucleotides, the CDR3 is TGTGCCAGCAGTATCGCAGGGGCTGGGGCCAACGTCCTGACTTTC. Amino acids: CASSIAGAGANVLTF.

This sequence joins TRBV7-7 and TRBJ2-7, with D perhaps matching TRBD1 (6 bases). Germline loops: CDR1 SSHAT, CDR2 FNYEAQ (reference sequence). Trimming shortened V by 6 bases and J by 5 bases, and 17 bases separated the two germline ends. The CDR3 loop spans 14 amino acids. CDR3 sequence reads: CASSPGTPPHEQYF. Written as DNA, the CDR3 is TGTGCCAGCAGTCCCGGGACACCCCCCCACGAGCAGTACTTC.

J is TRBJ2-5 and V is TRBV10-3; TRBD1 is a possible D gene (5 bases). Germline V gives CDR1 ENHRY, CDR2 SYGVKD. The V end lost 4 bases, the J end lost 3 bases, and 15 bases lay between the germline ends. The CDR3 loop spans 15 amino acids. This CDR3 reads CAISGTQAGEETQYF. CDR3 DNA sequence: TGTGCCATCAGTGGGACACAAGCAGGTGAAGAGACCCAGTACTTC.

On this clone: The junction departs from the called germline gene at one end, perhaps through a read error. The rearrangement links TRBV4-3 to TRBJ2-1, with D unclear. Germline CDR1 and CDR2: LGHNA and YSLEER. The CDR3 totals 13 residues. DNA for the CDR3: TGCGCCAGCAGCCAAGAAGCCTACGATGAGCAGTTCTTC. It is translated as CASSQEAYDEQFF.

This chain uses TRBV5-1 with TRBJ2-3, with TRBD2 identical over 10 bases. Germline CDR1 and CDR2: SGHRS and YFSETQ. There are 16 residues in the CDR3. V was clipped by 4 bases and J by 6 bases; unmatched bases: 11. The CDR3 here is CASSGGASGSMDTQYF. Here the CDR3 DNA reads TGCGCCAGCAGCGGCGGGGCTAGCGGGAGTATGGATACGCAGTATTTT.

The V and J genes are TRBV5-8 and TRBJ1-1; 8 nucleotides match TRBD1. The CDR3 covers 15 residues. J gave up 3 bases and V 4 bases, and 8 bases lay outside the gene matches. From germline, CDR1 is SGHTS and CDR2 YDEGEE. As DNA, the CDR3 is TGTGCCAGCAGCGATCACAGGGGGTGGGACACTGAAGCTTTCTTT. This encodes CASSDHRGWDTEAFF.

The chain has TRBV6-5 and TRBJ1-4; 7 bases map to TRBD1. Germline lookup yields CDR1 MNHEY and CDR2 SVGAGI. Germline trimming cut 6 bases from V and 9 bases from J; bases unmatched to any gene: 1. CDR3 size: 11 residues. CDR3 amino acids: CASRQGQKLFF. Here the CDR3 DNA reads TGTGCCAGCAGACAGGGGCAAAAACTGTTTTTT.

This clone was seen a single time. The gene calls are TRBV27 and TRBJ2-1; TRBD2 agrees at 12 bases. J lost 7 bases, V lost 3 bases, and 7 bases had no gene match. The V gene's germline CDR1 is MNHEY and CDR2 SMNVEV (reference sequence). The CDR3 is made up of 16 amino acids. The CDR3 DNA reads as TGTGCCAGCAGTTTGCAGACTAGCGGGGGCCCTAATGAGCAGTTCTTC. Amino acids: CASSLQTSGGPNEQFF.

V gene TRBV28 combines with J gene TRBJ2-3; D gene unclear. Trimming pared 4 bases from V and 6 bases from J, leaving 11 bases between. This CDR3 has 13 amino acids. Looked up from germline, CDR1 is MDHEN and CDR2 is SYDVKM. The CDR3 spells CASSSPPGDTQYF. CDR3 sequence (DNA): TGTGCCAGCAGTTCCCCCCCCGGGGATACGCAGTATTTT.

The V gene is TRBV11-2, the J gene TRBJ2-5; a weak D match, TRBD1 (6 bases). The CDR3 covers 15 residues. Germline V gene sequence: CDR1 SGHAT, CDR2 FQNNGV. Trimming stripped 4 bases from V and 4 bases from J, with 16 bases between. The CDR3 DNA sequence: TGTGCCAGCAGCTCCGGGACACGAGGAGGAGAGACCCAGTACTTC. Translating gives CASSSGTRGGETQYF.

This chain joins TRBV9 and TRBJ1-3; TRBD1 might be the D (5 bases). Germline CDR1 is SGDLS and CDR2 is YYNGEE. The CDR3 is made up of 14 amino acids. The V end lost 0 bases, the J end lost 7 bases, and 11 bases lay between the germline ends. The CDR3 sequence: CASSVGDGGNTIYF. In DNA form, the CDR3 reads TGTGCCAGCAGCGTAGGAGACGGGGGGAACACCATATATTTT.